This TCR beta chain was profiled in a study of control samples from healthy donors and cancer patients. Repertoires were generated with immunoSEQ multiplex PCR, while TCRdb's copy carries only in-frame clones and drops some. Of 150,000 or so clones listed, approximately 92% were seen once; the top ten hold roughly 2.1%. The CDR3 consists of 16 residues. Germline V gene lookup returns CDR1 MNHNY and CDR2 SVGAGI (reference sequence). V lost 0 bases and J lost 1, with 12 bases in between. The sequenced sample was blood. This chain uses TRBV6-6 with TRBJ1-2, with D unclear. The clonotype was recovered from a woman aged 45-65 years in good health. CDR3 protein: CASSYSGPSGNYGYTF. CDR3 in DNA: TGTGCCAGCAGTTACTCGGGCCCGTCTGGTAACTATGGCTACACCTTC.